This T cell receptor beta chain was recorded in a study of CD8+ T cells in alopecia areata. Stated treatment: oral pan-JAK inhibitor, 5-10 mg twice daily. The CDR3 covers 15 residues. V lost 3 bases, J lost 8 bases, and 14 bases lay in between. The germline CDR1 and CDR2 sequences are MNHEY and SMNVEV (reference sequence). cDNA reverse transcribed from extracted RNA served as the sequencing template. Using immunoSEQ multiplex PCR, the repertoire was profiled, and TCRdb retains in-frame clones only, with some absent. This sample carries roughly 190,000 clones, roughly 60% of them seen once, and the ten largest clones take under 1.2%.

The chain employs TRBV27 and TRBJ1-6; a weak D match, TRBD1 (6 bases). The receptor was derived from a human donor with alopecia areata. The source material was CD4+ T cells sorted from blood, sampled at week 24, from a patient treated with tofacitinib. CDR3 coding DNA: TGTGCCAGCAGTTTGGGGGGGCCTGAGGATTCACCCCTCCACTTT. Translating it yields CASSLGGPEDSPLHF.